The 3 T cell receptor beta chains below come from one sample, sequenced in a study of shared clonotypes between healthy human individuals. Generated by immunoSEQ multiplex PCR, the TCRdb table keeps only in-frame clones and is missing some. The data show roughly 2.2 million clones, with approximately 90% seen just once and 0.37% held by the top ten. The sequenced material came from naive CD4+ T cells from PBMCs. Subset in this sample: CD45RA+ positively selected. Every receptor here comes from a man between 18 and 35 years old in good health. Some clones in this sample may be carry-over from other donors' samples.

The rearrangement uses TRBV5-1 and TRBJ2-1, with D tentatively TRBD2 (6 bases). The V and J ends lost 2 bases and 5 bases respectively, with 14 bases between them. The CDR3 is 15 amino acids. Per germline, CDR1 SGHRS and CDR2 YFSETQ. The CDR3 is CASSFDGSLNNEQFF. The DNA for the CDR3 is TGCGCCAGCAGCTTCGACGGGAGCCTGAACAATGAGCAGTTCTTC.

The chain joins TRBV28 to TRBJ1-4; 10 positions match TRBD1. Germline CDR1 is MDHEN and CDR2 is SYDVKM. This CDR3 contains 16 residues. V dropped 3 bases and J dropped 8; count of bases not matched to a gene: 9. CDR3 coding DNA: TGTGCCAGCAGTTTGCCTGGACAGGGGGTTCGGGAAAAACTGTTTTTT. Translated: CASSLPGQGVREKLFF.

The gene calls are TRBV5-4 and TRBJ2-7; TRBD2 matches 8 bases. The germline V gene encodes CDR1 SGHNT and CDR2 YYREEE (reference sequence). V gave up 5 bases and J gave up 1 base; unmatched junction bases: 8. CDR3 length equals 15 residues. The CDR3 bases are TGTGCCAGCAGTAGGCCGGGACTAGAATCCTACGAGCAGTACTTC. The encoded protein is CASSRPGLESYEQYF.